This TCR beta chain was retrieved from a study of early T cells in non-severe SARS-CoV-2 infection. The CDR3 runs 13 residues. The V segment lost 3 bases and the J segment 2 bases; nucleotides outside the gene matches: 1. CDR1 KGHSH and CDR2 LQKENI come from the germline V gene. TCRdb called the 5' RACE reads again in MiXCR, with one record for every CDR3 protein. In the table there are tens of thousands of distinct CDR3 sequences, around a tenth of which are singletons. The chain has TRBV18 and TRBJ2-7; 7 positions match TRBD1. The source was whole blood, collected at baseline. This clonotype originated in an adult who was a healthcare worker with PCR-confirmed SARS-CoV-2 infection or an uninfected control (not recorded which). CDR3 amino acids: CASSPGQTYEQYF. Written as DNA, the CDR3 is TGTGCCAGCTCACCGGGACAGACCTACGAGCAGTACTTC.